One and the same sample provided the 11 T cell receptor beta chains below, sequenced in a study of blood T cell repertoires in COVID-19. Sequencing used immunoSEQ multiplex PCR; TCRdb keeps in-frame clones, though not all of them. The sample has some 33,000 clones, around nine tenths seen once; the top ten hold around 2.4%. The sample was peripheral blood. Receptors originate from a human donor in a cohort sampled during active COVID-19.

The CDR3 nucleotides are TGTGCCAGCAGCGCCCGGGACAGGGGACTTGGCTATGGCTACACCTTC. Its translation: CASSARDRGLGYGYTF. The gene calls are TRBV7-9 and TRBJ1-2, with TRBD1 matching over 10 bases. Germline CDR1 SEHNR, CDR2 FQNEAQ (reference sequence). The CDR3 extends over 16 amino acids. The V and J ends lost 5 bases and 4 bases, in that order; junction bases with no gene match: 10.

The rearrangement links TRBV6-1 to TRBJ2-5; D perhaps matches TRBD1 (5 bases). The V end lost 2 bases, the J end lost 5 bases, and 15 bases lay between the germline ends. The germline V gene encodes CDR1 MNHNS and CDR2 SASEGT. The CDR3 length is 15 residues. The CDR3 nucleotides read TGTGCCAGCAGTGAAAGGCAAAGGGGCTCGGAGACCCAGTACTTC. This codes for CASSERQRGSETQYF.

The CDR3 nucleotides are TGTGCCAGCTCGTGGACAGGGGACCAAGAGACCCAGTACTTC. Protein: CASSWTGDQETQYF. The J gene is TRBJ2-5, the V gene TRBV27; 9 bases match TRBD1. CDR3 length: 14 amino acids. V lost 8 bases, J lost 0 bases, and 4 bases stayed unmatched. CDR1 is MNHEY and CDR2 is SMNVEV in the germline V gene (reference sequence).

J is TRBJ1-6 and V is TRBV2; D remains ambiguous. Looked up from germline, CDR1 is SNHLY and CDR2 is FYNNEI. The CDR3 consists of 13 residues. Trimming stripped 5 bases from V and 7 bases from J, with 9 bases between. CDR3 region: CASSPSQNSPLHF. The CDR3 DNA reads as TGTGCCAGCAGTCCAAGTCAGAATTCACCCCTCCACTTT. The full variable domain, completed using reference TRBV2 and TRBJ1-6, is EPEVTQTPSHQVTQMGQEVILRCVPISNHLYFYWYRQILGQKVEFLVSFYNNEISEKSEIFDDQFSVERPDGSNFTLKIRSTKLEDSAMYFCASSPSQNSPLHFGNGTRLTVT.

The chain couples TRBV11-3 to TRBJ1-2; D unclear. Trimming shortened V by 0 bases and J by 1 base, and 12 bases separated the two germline ends. CDR3 size: 16 residues. CDR1 is SGHNT and CDR2 is YENEEA in the germline V gene. The CDR3 DNA sequence: TGTGCCAGCAGCTTAGATGAGCGTCCGCGTAACTATGGCTACACCTTC. Its translation is CASSLDERPRNYGYTF. Combining the CDR3 with reference TRBV11-3 and TRBJ1-2 gives the whole variable domain EAGVVQSPRYKIIEKKQPVAFWCNPISGHNTLYWYLQNLGQGPELLIRYENEEAVDDSQLPKDRFSAERLKGVDSTLKIQPAELGDSAVYLCASSLDERPRNYGYTFGSGTRLTVV.

This chain connects TRBV3-1 (or the pseudogene TRBV3-2) to TRBJ2-1; 7 nucleotides line up with TRBD2. From germline, CDR1 is LGHDT and CDR2 YNNKEL (reference sequence). The CDR3 has 13 amino acids. V trimming: 5 bases; J trimming: 9 bases; junction bases outside the gene matches: 7. Here the CDR3 reads CASSLRGEAEQFF. The CDR3 DNA is TGTGCCAGCAGCTTACGGGGGGAGGCTGAGCAGTTCTTC.

The chain employs TRBV5-4 and TRBJ2-7, with TRBD1 matching over 11 bases. Germline V gene sequence: CDR1 SGHNT, CDR2 YYREEE (reference sequence). CDR3 length: 15 residues. With V trimmed by 1 base and J by 5 bases, 5 bases remained unmatched. The CDR3 reads CASSLPDRGLDEQYF. As DNA, the CDR3 is TGTGCCAGCAGCTTGCCGGACAGGGGGCTGGACGAGCAGTACTTC.

Here the CDR3 DNA reads TGTGCCAGCAGCCCAAATCTATATAACACTGAAGCTTTCTTT. Translating it yields CASSPNLYNTEAFF. V is TRBV11-2 and J is TRBJ1-1, with D uncertain. There are 14 residues in the CDR3. Deletions cut 5 bases from V and 2 bases from J, with 12 bases between. In germline, CDR1 is SGHAT, CDR2 FQNNGV.

This chain connects TRBV19 to TRBJ1-2, with a tentative D call TRBD1 (6 bases). The germline V gene has CDR1 LNHDA and CDR2 SQIVND (reference sequence). The V gene lost 1 base and the J gene lost 0 bases, with 9 bases spanning the gap. The CDR3 length is 15 residues. This chain's CDR3 is CASSIADSSNYGYTF. DNA for the CDR3: TGTGCCAGTAGTATAGCGGACAGCTCTAACTATGGCTACACCTTC.

V usage is TRBV19 and J usage is TRBJ1-1, with D tentatively TRBD1 (5 bases). V dropped 6 bases and J dropped 4 bases, with 33 bases sitting between them. CDR1 and CDR2 (germline): LNHDA, SQIVND (reference sequence). There are 20 residues in the CDR3. CDR3 sequence reads: CASRHIARRGFLGGSTEAFF. The CDR3 DNA sequence: TGTGCCAGTAGGCATATAGCTCGAAGGGGATTCCTCGGGGGGAGCACTGAAGCTTTCTTT. Full variable domain (remainder filled in from reference TRBV19 and TRBJ1-1): DGGITQSPKYLFRKEGQNVTLSCEQNLNHDAMYWYRQDPGQGLRLIYYSQIVNDFQKGDIAEGYSVSREKKESFPLTVTSAQKNPTAFYLCASRHIARRGFLGGSTEAFFGQGTRLTVV.

The chain carries TRBV7-2 and TRBJ2-3, with D uncertain. The germline V gene encodes CDR1 SGHTA and CDR2 FQGNSA. Trimming cost V 1 base and J 6 bases, with 8 bases left between them. The length of the CDR3 is 13 residues. CDR3 sequence (DNA): TGTGCCAGCAGCTTAGGGTTCGGGGATACGCAGTATTTT. Amino acids: CASSLGFGDTQYF.